This is a list of T cell receptor beta chains from one sample in a study of neurological immune-mediated disorders. Each CDR3 protein is one row after TCRdb ran MiXCR on the 5' RACE reads. This table holds around 33,000 distinct CDR3 sequences, less than 8.5% found once. The sequencing sample was made of PBMCs. The source of these receptors is a woman in her thirties or forties in good health. Each CDR3 is given with its conserved first and last residue. D genes are given only for firm matches. For some rows the clone size is stated as once, few or many, or as a class when expanded; others skip it.

clone_size: many
cdr3_length: 14
v_call: TRBV5-1
d_call: TRBD1
j_call: TRBJ1-4
cdr3_aa: CASSLQGTNEKLFF
cdr3_nt: TGCGCCAGCAGCTTACAGGGGACTAATGAAAAACTGTTTTTT

clone_size: many
cdr3_length: 12
v_call: TRBV12-3/TRBV12-4
d_call: TRBD1
j_call: TRBJ2-1
cdr3_aa: CASQGAYNEQFF
cdr3_nt: TGTGCCAGCCAGGGGGCCTACAATGAGCAGTTCTTC

clone_size: many
cdr3_length: 13
v_call: TRBV27
d_call: .
j_call: TRBJ2-6
cdr3_aa: CASSLNLANVLTF
cdr3_nt: TGTGCCAGCAGCCTGAATCTCGCCAACGTCCTGACTTTC

clone_size: many
cdr3_length: 13
v_call: TRBV5-1
d_call: .
j_call: TRBJ1-1
cdr3_aa: CASSLRGNTEAFF
cdr3_nt: TGCGCCAGCAGCTTGCGGGGGAACACTGAAGCTTTCTTT

clone_size: many
cdr3_length: 16
v_call: TRBV28
d_call: .
j_call: TRBJ2-3
cdr3_aa: CASSTLGAAGTDTQYF
cdr3_nt: TGTGCCAGCAGTACCTTGGGGGCAGCCGGCACAGATACGCAGTATTTT

clone_size: many
cdr3_length: 15
v_call: TRBV7-9
d_call: TRBD1
j_call: TRBJ1-1
cdr3_aa: CASSLRQGGRTEAFF
cdr3_nt: TGTGCCAGCAGCTTACGACAGGGGGGGAGAACTGAAGCTTTCTTT

clone_size: many
cdr3_length: 14
v_call: TRBV20-1
d_call: TRBD2
j_call: TRBJ2-5
cdr3_aa: CSARDRGRGETQYF
cdr3_nt: TGCAGTGCTAGAGACCGGGGCCGGGGGGAAACCCAGTACTTC

clone_size: many
cdr3_length: 15
v_call: TRBV20-1
d_call: TRBD1
j_call: TRBJ1-5
cdr3_aa: CSVPDRGPSNQPQHF
cdr3_nt: TGCAGTGTCCCGGACAGGGGGCCTAGCAATCAGCCCCAGCATTTT

clone_size: .
cdr3_length: 15
v_call: TRBV5-1
d_call: TRBD1
j_call: TRBJ2-1
cdr3_aa: CASNSGTADYNEQFF
cdr3_nt: TGCGCCAGTAACTCCGGGACAGCAGATTACAATGAGCAGTTCTTC

clone_size: many
cdr3_length: 14
v_call: TRBV7-9
d_call: TRBD1
j_call: TRBJ1-5
cdr3_aa: CASSGTGEWQPQHF
cdr3_nt: TGTGCCAGCAGCGGGACAGGGGAATGGCAGCCCCAGCATTTT

clone_size: many
cdr3_length: 13
v_call: TRBV5-1
d_call: .
j_call: TRBJ2-1
cdr3_aa: CASTRDTLNEQFF
cdr3_nt: TGCGCCAGCACCCGGGACACCCTTAATGAGCAGTTCTTC

clone_size: many
cdr3_length: 17
v_call: TRBV5-1
d_call: .
j_call: TRBJ2-6
cdr3_aa: CASSLSGELSGANVLTF
cdr3_nt: TGCGCCAGCAGCTTATCGGGGGAGCTCTCTGGGGCCAACGTCCTGACTTTC

clone_size: many
cdr3_length: 17
v_call: TRBV12-3/TRBV12-4
d_call: .
j_call: TRBJ2-7
cdr3_aa: CASSSPGYGGIGNEQYF
cdr3_nt: TGTGCCAGCAGTTCCCCAGGGTACGGCGGGATAGGGAACGAGCAGTACTTC

clone_size: many
cdr3_length: 16
v_call: TRBV7-2
d_call: .
j_call: TRBJ2-5
cdr3_aa: CASSPLGRGSGETQYF
cdr3_nt: TGTGCCAGCAGCCCCCTAGGTAGGGGTAGTGGGGAGACCCAGTACTTC

clone_size: many
cdr3_length: 12
v_call: TRBV5-1
d_call: .
j_call: TRBJ2-7
cdr3_aa: CASSLVSYEQYF
cdr3_nt: TGCGCCAGCAGCTTGGTCAGCTACGAGCAGTACTTC

clone_size: many
cdr3_length: 16
v_call: TRBV20-1
d_call: TRBD2
j_call: TRBJ2-1
cdr3_aa: CSARSPAGDSYNEQFF
cdr3_nt: TGCAGTGCTAGAAGCCCAGCGGGGGACTCCTACAATGAGCAGTTCTTC

clone_size: .
cdr3_length: 14
v_call: TRBV18
d_call: .
j_call: TRBJ1-2
cdr3_aa: CASSLKGYGNGNTF
cdr3_nt: TGTGCCAGCTCACTAAAAGGGTACGGCAATGGCAACACCTTC

clone_size: .
cdr3_length: 12
v_call: TRBV5-1
d_call: .
j_call: TRBJ2-3
cdr3_aa: CASSRSTDTQYF
cdr3_nt: TGCGCCAGCAGCAGGAGCACAGATACGCAGTATTTT

clone_size: many
cdr3_length: 16
v_call: TRBV28
d_call: TRBD1
j_call: TRBJ2-3
cdr3_aa: CASSGADRGKTDTQYF
cdr3_nt: TGTGCCAGCAGTGGGGCAGACAGGGGGAAGACAGATACGCAGTATTTT

clone_size: few
cdr3_length: 16
v_call: TRBV15
d_call: .
j_call: TRBJ2-3
cdr3_aa: CATSSLWGGMTDTQYF
cdr3_nt: TGTGCAACCAGCTCACTGTGGGGGGGCATGACAGATACGCAGTATTTT

clone_size: many
cdr3_length: 15
v_call: TRBV6-1
d_call: .
j_call: TRBJ2-2
cdr3_aa: CASSEVQGGTGELFF
cdr3_nt: TGTGCCAGCAGTGAAGTCCAGGGTGGCACCGGGGAGCTGTTTTTT

clone_size: many
cdr3_length: 12
v_call: TRBV7-2
d_call: .
j_call: TRBJ2-7
cdr3_aa: CASSTTTPEQYF
cdr3_nt: TGTGCCAGCAGCACGACTACCCCCGAGCAGTACTTC

clone_size: many
cdr3_length: 14
v_call: TRBV7-2
d_call: .
j_call: TRBJ1-2
cdr3_aa: CASNRGGQNYGYTF
cdr3_nt: TGTGCCAGCAACCGGGGGGGCCAAAACTATGGCTACACCTTC

clone_size: many
cdr3_length: 14
v_call: TRBV27
d_call: .
j_call: TRBJ2-7
cdr3_aa: CASSFSGSRYEQYF
cdr3_nt: TGTGCCAGCAGTTTTTCCGGGAGTAGGTACGAGCAGTACTTC

clone_size: many
cdr3_length: 14
v_call: TRBV25-1
d_call: .
j_call: TRBJ1-2
cdr3_aa: CASRQGKGASGYTF
cdr3_nt: TGTGCCAGCAGACAGGGTAAGGGAGCGAGTGGCTACACCTTC

clone_size: .
cdr3_length: 17
v_call: TRBV9
d_call: TRBD2
j_call: TRBJ2-1
cdr3_aa: CASSVVAGGQPHNAQFF
cdr3_nt: TGTGCCAGCAGCGTAGTTGCGGGGGGGCAACCTCACAATGCGCAGTTCTTC

clone_size: many
cdr3_length: 14
v_call: TRBV7-2
d_call: .
j_call: TRBJ1-2
cdr3_aa: CASSLVSGANGYTF
cdr3_nt: TGTGCCAGCAGCTTAGTAAGCGGGGCCAATGGCTACACCTTC

clone_size: many
cdr3_length: 15
v_call: TRBV20-1
d_call: .
j_call: TRBJ2-7
cdr3_aa: CSARGSKGISYEQYF
cdr3_nt: TGCAGTGCTAGAGGCTCAAAGGGGATCTCCTACGAGCAGTACTTC

clone_size: medium-sized
cdr3_length: 12
v_call: TRBV3-1
d_call: .
j_call: TRBJ1-2
cdr3_aa: CASSQGTYGYTF
cdr3_nt: TGTGCCAGCAGCCAAGGTACCTATGGCTACACCTTC

clone_size: many
cdr3_length: 15
v_call: TRBV18
d_call: .
j_call: TRBJ2-1
cdr3_aa: CASSPSGGSYNEQFF
cdr3_nt: TGTGCCAGCTCACCCTCGGGTGGATCCTACAATGAGCAGTTCTTC

clone_size: many
cdr3_length: 16
v_call: TRBV5-1
d_call: .
j_call: TRBJ1-4
cdr3_aa: CASSILAGPPNEKLFF
cdr3_nt: TGCGCCAGCAGCATATTGGCCGGCCCCCCAAATGAAAAACTGTTTTTT

clone_size: many
cdr3_length: 15
v_call: TRBV7-9
d_call: TRBD1
j_call: TRBJ2-1
cdr3_aa: CASSGGQGADNEQFF
cdr3_nt: TGTGCCAGCAGCGGGGGACAGGGGGCGGACAATGAGCAGTTCTTC

clone_size: many
cdr3_length: 16
v_call: TRBV7-2
d_call: .
j_call: TRBJ2-5
cdr3_aa: CASSLVGTGLQETQYF
cdr3_nt: TGTGCCAGCAGCTTAGTAGGGACCGGGTTGCAAGAGACCCAGTACTTC

clone_size: many
cdr3_length: 14
v_call: TRBV28
d_call: TRBD1
j_call: TRBJ2-7
cdr3_aa: CASSLLGTGYEQYF
cdr3_nt: TGTGCCAGCAGTTTACTTGGGACAGGGTACGAGCAGTACTTC

clone_size: many
cdr3_length: 15
v_call: TRBV29-1
d_call: .
j_call: TRBJ2-7
cdr3_aa: CSVEGERASSYEQYF
cdr3_nt: TGCAGCGTTGAAGGGGAGCGGGCTAGCTCCTACGAGCAGTACTTC

clone_size: few
cdr3_length: 15
v_call: TRBV11-2
d_call: TRBD1
j_call: TRBJ1-1
cdr3_aa: CASSYRGQANTEAFF
cdr3_nt: TGTGCCAGCAGCTACAGGGGGCAGGCGAACACTGAAGCTTTCTTT

clone_size: many
cdr3_length: 14
v_call: TRBV27
d_call: .
j_call: TRBJ1-6
cdr3_aa: CASSSGIGGSPLHF
cdr3_nt: TGTGCCAGCAGTTCAGGGATAGGAGGGTCACCCCTCCACTTT

clone_size: many
cdr3_length: 17
v_call: TRBV5-1
d_call: .
j_call: TRBJ2-6
cdr3_aa: CASSKTPTGSGANVLTF
cdr3_nt: TGCGCCAGCAGCAAAACTCCTACAGGGTCCGGGGCCAACGTCCTGACTTTC

clone_size: .
cdr3_length: 10
v_call: TRBV29-1
d_call: TRBD2
j_call: TRBJ2-7
cdr3_aa: CSAWGGEQYF
cdr3_nt: TGCAGCGCATGGGGGGGCGAGCAGTACTTC

clone_size: medium-sized
cdr3_length: 18
v_call: TRBV4-1
d_call: TRBD2
j_call: TRBJ2-1
cdr3_aa: CASSQVDMGLSSYNEQFF
cdr3_nt: TGCGCCAGCAGCCAAGTAGACATGGGACTAAGCTCCTACAATGAGCAGTTCTTC

clone_size: many
cdr3_length: 15
v_call: TRBV5-1
d_call: .
j_call: TRBJ1-5
cdr3_aa: CASSADGQANQPQHF
cdr3_nt: TGCGCCAGCAGCGCCGACGGACAAGCCAATCAGCCCCAGCATTTT